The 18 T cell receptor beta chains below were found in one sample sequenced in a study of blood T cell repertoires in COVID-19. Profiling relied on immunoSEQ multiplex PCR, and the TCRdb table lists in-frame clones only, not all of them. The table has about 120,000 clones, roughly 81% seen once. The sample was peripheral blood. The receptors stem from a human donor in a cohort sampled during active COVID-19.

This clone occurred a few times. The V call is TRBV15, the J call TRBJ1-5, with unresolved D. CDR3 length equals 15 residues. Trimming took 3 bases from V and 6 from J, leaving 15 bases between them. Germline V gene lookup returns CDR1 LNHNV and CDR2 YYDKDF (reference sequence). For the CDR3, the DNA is TGTGCCACCAGCAGGAGGAGGGTGATGGGTCAGCCCCAGCATTTT. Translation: CATSRRRVMGQPQHF.

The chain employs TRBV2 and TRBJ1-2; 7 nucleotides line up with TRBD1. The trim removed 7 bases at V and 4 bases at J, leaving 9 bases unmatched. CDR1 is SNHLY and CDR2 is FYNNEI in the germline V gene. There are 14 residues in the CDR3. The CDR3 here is CASKADRSGYGYTF. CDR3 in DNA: TGTGCCAGCAAAGCGGACAGGAGTGGCTATGGCTACACCTTC.

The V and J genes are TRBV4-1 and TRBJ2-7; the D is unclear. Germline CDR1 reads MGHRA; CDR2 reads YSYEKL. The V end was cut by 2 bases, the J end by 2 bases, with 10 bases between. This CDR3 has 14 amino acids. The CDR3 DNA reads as TGCGCCAGCAGCCAAAGAGTGGGCACCTACGAGCAGTACTTC. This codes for CASSQRVGTYEQYF.

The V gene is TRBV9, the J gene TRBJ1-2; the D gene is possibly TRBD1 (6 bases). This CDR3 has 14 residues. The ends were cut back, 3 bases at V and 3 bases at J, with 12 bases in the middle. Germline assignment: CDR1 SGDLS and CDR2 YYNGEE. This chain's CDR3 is CASSDRVTDYGYTF. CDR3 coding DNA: TGTGCCAGCAGCGACAGGGTTACTGACTATGGCTACACCTTC.

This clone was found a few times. CDR3 coding DNA: TGTGCCAGCAGTTACCTCAACTTAGCTTTCTTT. Residues: CASSYLNLAFF. This sequence joins TRBV6-2 or TRBV6-3 and TRBJ1-1; D remains ambiguous. This CDR3 has 11 amino acids. V was trimmed by 2 bases and J by 10 bases, leaving 8 bases between them. The V gene's germline CDR1 is MNHEY and CDR2 SVGEGT.

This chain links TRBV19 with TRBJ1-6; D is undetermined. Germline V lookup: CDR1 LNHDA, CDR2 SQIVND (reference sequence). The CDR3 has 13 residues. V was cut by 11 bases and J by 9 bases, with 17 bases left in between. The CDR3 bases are TGTGCCTCCAATGGAGGCGTAACTTCACCCCTCCACTTT. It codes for CASNGGVTSPLHF.

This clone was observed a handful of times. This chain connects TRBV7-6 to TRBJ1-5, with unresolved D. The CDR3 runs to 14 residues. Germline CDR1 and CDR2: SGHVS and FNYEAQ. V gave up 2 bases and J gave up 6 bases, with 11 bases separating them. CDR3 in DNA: TGTGCCAGCAGCTTACGAGGGCTCGGTCAGCCCCAGCATTTT. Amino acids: CASSLRGLGQPQHF.

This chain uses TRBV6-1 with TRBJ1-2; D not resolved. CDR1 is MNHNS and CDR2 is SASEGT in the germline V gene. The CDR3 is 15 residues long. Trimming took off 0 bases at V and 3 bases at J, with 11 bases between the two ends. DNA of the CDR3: TGTGCCAGCAGTGAAGCTGGCGGGAATCACTATGGCTACACCTTC. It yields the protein CASSEAGGNHYGYTF.

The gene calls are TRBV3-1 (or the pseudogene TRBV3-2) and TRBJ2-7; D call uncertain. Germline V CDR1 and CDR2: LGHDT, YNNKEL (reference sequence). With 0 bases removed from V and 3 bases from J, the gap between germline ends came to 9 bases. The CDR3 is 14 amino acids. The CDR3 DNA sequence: TGTGCCAGCAGCCAAGATTTGAGATACTACGAGCAGTACTTC. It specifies CASSQDLRYYEQYF.

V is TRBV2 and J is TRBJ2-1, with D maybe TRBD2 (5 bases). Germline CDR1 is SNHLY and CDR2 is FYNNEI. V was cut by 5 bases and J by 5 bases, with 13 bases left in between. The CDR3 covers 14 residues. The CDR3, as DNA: TGTGCCAGCAGTCGAAGCGGAAGAAACAATGAGCAGTTCTTC. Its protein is CASSRSGRNNEQFF.

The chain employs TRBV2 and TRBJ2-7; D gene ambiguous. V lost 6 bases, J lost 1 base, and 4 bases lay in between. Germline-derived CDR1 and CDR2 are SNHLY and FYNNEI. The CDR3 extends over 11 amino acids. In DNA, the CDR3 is TGTGCCAGCAGCCTTTCCTACGAGCAGTACTTC. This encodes CASSLSYEQYF.

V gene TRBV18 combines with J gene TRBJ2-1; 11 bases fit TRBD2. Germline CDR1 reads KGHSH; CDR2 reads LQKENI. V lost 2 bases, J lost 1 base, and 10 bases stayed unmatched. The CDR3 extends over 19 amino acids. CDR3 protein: CASSPLSTSGVPSYNEQFF. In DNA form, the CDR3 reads TGTGCCAGCTCACCATTGTCGACTAGCGGGGTACCTTCCTACAATGAGCAGTTCTTC.

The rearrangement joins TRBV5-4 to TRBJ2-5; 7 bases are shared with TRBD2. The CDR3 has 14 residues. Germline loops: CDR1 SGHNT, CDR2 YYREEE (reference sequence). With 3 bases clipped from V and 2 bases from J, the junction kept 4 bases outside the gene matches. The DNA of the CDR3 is TGTGCCAGCAGCTACGGACTAGAACAAGAGACCCAGTACTTC. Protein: CASSYGLEQETQYF.

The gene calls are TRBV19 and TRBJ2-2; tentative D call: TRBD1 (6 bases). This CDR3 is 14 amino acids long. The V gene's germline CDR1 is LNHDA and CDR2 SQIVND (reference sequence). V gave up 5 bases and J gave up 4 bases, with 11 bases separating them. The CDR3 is CASSRQAATGELFF. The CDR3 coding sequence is TGTGCCAGTAGTCGACAGGCGGCCACCGGGGAGCTGTTTTTT.

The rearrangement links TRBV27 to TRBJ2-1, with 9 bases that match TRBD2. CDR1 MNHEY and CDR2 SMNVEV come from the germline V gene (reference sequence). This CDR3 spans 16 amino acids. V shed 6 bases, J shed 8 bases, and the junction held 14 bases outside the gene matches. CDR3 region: CASSLNRLTSGDEQFF. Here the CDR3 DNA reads TGTGCCAGCAGCCTTAATAGGTTGACTAGCGGTGATGAGCAGTTCTTC.

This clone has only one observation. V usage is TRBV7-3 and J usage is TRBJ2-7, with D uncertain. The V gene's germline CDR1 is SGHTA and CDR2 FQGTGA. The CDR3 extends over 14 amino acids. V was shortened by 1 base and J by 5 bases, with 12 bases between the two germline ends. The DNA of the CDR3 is TGTGCCAGCAGCTTAAGTGCCATAGTGAACGAGCAGTACTTC. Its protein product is CASSLSAIVNEQYF.

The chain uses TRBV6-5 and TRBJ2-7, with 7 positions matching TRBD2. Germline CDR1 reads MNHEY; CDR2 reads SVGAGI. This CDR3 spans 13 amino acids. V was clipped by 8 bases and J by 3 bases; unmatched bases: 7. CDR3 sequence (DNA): TGTGCCAGCTCGCGGCTAGCGGTCTACGAGCAGTACTTC. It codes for CASSRLAVYEQYF.

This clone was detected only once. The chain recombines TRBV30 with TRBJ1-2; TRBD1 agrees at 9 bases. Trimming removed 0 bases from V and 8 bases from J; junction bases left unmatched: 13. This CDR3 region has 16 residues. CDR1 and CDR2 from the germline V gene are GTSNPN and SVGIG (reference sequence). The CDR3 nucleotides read TGTGCCTGGAGTGTACTTGGATGGGACAGGGTAGGAGGCTACACCTTC. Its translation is CAWSVLGWDRVGGYTF.